Detailed here is one TCR beta chain. Its target is unknown. Both 60 Vbeta primers and 13 Jbeta primers went into the PCR. This table comes from immunoSEQ multiplex PCR, and its TCRdb copy is limited to in-frame clones, with some not included. Counted here are over 150,000 clones, approximately 80% occurring once; the ten biggest clones make up 4%. This sample is part of a study of cytomegalovirus exposure and HLA in healthy donors. Across the study: Findings of an earlier analysis included some 110 million unique TCR beta sequences from roughly 180 million T cells. Assignment to the Caucasian-associated ancestry cluster applied to approximately 79% of the approximately 400 genotyped donors. Notes on the study in general: In a later analysis, the majority of CMV-associated beta chains seemingly showed HLA restriction. Associated with cytomegalovirus, according to the listing, were some 150 TCR beta chains.

This CDR3 has 13 residues. The V gene lost 6 bases and the J gene lost 2 bases, with 10 bases spanning the gap. Germline V gene lookup returns CDR1 LNHDA and CDR2 SQIVND (reference sequence). V is TRBV19 and J is TRBJ1-1; maybe TRBD1 (5 bases). The origin of this receptor is a woman in her thirties or forties in good health and CMV-seronegative. Input material: PBMCs. This chain's CDR3 is CASRVGGNTEAFF. The CDR3 nucleotides read TGTGCCAGTAGAGTGGGGGGTAACACTGAAGCTTTCTTT.